A selection of T cell receptor beta chains follows, all from one sample in a study of blood T cell repertoires in COVID-19. Profiled with immunoSEQ multiplex PCR; TCRdb holds only in-frame clones, not every one. The repertoire holds some 300,000 clones, around nine tenths seen once, with about 9.4% in the top ten. Sequenced: PBMCs or T cells enriched from blood (not recorded which). The receptor source for this set is a woman aged 30 to 39 who had recovered from COVID-19. Each CDR3 is given with its conserved first and last residue. D genes are given only for firm matches.

d_gene: TRBD2
v_gene: TRBV12-3/TRBV12-4
j_gene: TRBJ2-5
CDR3nt: TGTGCCAGCAGTGGGACTAGGCAAGAGACCCAGTACTTC
CDR3aa: CASSGTRQETQYF

d_gene: TRBD2
v_gene: TRBV6-5
j_gene: TRBJ2-7
CDR3nt: TGTGCCAGCAGTACCGGACTAGAAGGTCCCTACGAGCAGTACTTC
CDR3aa: CASSTGLEGPYEQYF

d_gene: TRBD1
v_gene: TRBV5-1
j_gene: TRBJ1-2
CDR3nt: TGCGCCAGCAGATCCGGGACAGGCCTTAACTATGGCTACACCTTC
CDR3aa: CASRSGTGLNYGYTF

d_gene: TRBD2
v_gene: TRBV18
j_gene: TRBJ2-4
CDR3nt: TGTGCCAGCTCACCAACGGCGGGAGGTATCAACATTCAGTACTTC
CDR3aa: CASSPTAGGINIQYF

d_gene: TRBD1
v_gene: TRBV2
j_gene: TRBJ2-7
CDR3nt: TGTGCCAGCCTCCGGGACAGGGGCGAGCAGTACTTC
CDR3aa: CASLRDRGEQYF

d_gene: TRBD1
v_gene: TRBV7-2
j_gene: TRBJ1-1
CDR3nt: TGTGCCAGCAGCTTAGCCCCCAGGGGGGAGACTGAAGCTTTCTTT
CDR3aa: CASSLAPRGETEAFF

d_gene: TRBD1
v_gene: TRBV6-5
j_gene: TRBJ1-1
CDR3nt: TGTGCCAGCAGCCCATTCACAGGGGGCGGCACTGAAGCTTTCTTT
CDR3aa: CASSPFTGGGTEAFF

d_gene: .
v_gene: TRBV7-9
j_gene: TRBJ2-3
CDR3nt: TGTGCCAGCAGCTTAGACGGGCACGGCGGGAAAAGCACAGATACGCAGTATTTT
CDR3aa: CASSLDGHGGKSTDTQYF

d_gene: TRBD2
v_gene: TRBV24-1
j_gene: TRBJ2-7
CDR3nt: TGTGCCACCAGTGATGGCGGGAGAGCGGGCGAGCAGTACTTC
CDR3aa: CATSDGGRAGEQYF

d_gene: .
v_gene: TRBV7-9
j_gene: TRBJ1-5
CDR3nt: TGTGCCAGCAGCTTAGGAAGAGCAGGGGATAGCAATCAGCCCCAGCATTTT
CDR3aa: CASSLGRAGDSNQPQHF

d_gene: .
v_gene: TRBV6-2/TRBV6-3
j_gene: TRBJ2-1
CDR3nt: TGTGCCAGCAGTTACCCCTCCAGGGGTCCTCAGTTCTTC
CDR3aa: CASSYPSRGPQFF

d_gene: .
v_gene: TRBV6-2/TRBV6-3
j_gene: TRBJ1-1
CDR3nt: TGTGCCAGCAGACCTATGACAGACATGAACACTGAAGCTTTCTTT
CDR3aa: CASRPMTDMNTEAFF

d_gene: TRBD2
v_gene: TRBV3-1/TRBV3-2
j_gene: TRBJ2-1
CDR3nt: TGTGCCAGCAGCCAAGGAACCGGGACTAGCCTCTACAATGAGCAGTTCTTC
CDR3aa: CASSQGTGTSLYNEQFF

d_gene: .
v_gene: TRBV7-2
j_gene: TRBJ2-1
CDR3nt: TGTGCCAGCAGCCTCTCGGGTCCGGCGACGGCCGCCTACAATGAGCAGTTCTTC
CDR3aa: CASSLSGPATAAYNEQFF

d_gene: .
v_gene: TRBV5-1
j_gene: TRBJ1-1
CDR3nt: TGCGCCAGCAGCTTGGAGGGGTGGAACACTGAAGCTTTCTTT
CDR3aa: CASSLEGWNTEAFF

d_gene: .
v_gene: TRBV3-1/TRBV3-2
j_gene: TRBJ1-2
CDR3nt: TGTGCCAGCAGCCAAGGATCGATACTCGGCTACACCTTC
CDR3aa: CASSQGSILGYTF

d_gene: TRBD1
v_gene: TRBV13
j_gene: TRBJ1-1
CDR3nt: TGTGCCAGCAGCTTAGGGGACAGGGCGGAGGACACTGAAGCTTTCTTT
CDR3aa: CASSLGDRAEDTEAFF

d_gene: .
v_gene: TRBV7-6
j_gene: TRBJ2-4
CDR3nt: TGTGCCAGCAGCCCACTCCCAGGGGATGGGGACATTCAGTACTTC
CDR3aa: CASSPLPGDGDIQYF